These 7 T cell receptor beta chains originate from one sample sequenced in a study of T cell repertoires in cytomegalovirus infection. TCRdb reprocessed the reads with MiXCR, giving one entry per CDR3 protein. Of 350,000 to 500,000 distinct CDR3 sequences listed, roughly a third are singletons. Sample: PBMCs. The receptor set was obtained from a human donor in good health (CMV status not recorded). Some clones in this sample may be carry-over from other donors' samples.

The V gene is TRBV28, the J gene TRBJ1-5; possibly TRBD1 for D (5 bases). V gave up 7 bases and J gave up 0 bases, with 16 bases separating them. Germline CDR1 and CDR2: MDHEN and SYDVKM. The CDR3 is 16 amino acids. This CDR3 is CASKPGLTYSNQPQHF. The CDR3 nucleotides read TGTGCCAGCAAACCGGGACTTACCTATAGCAATCAGCCCCAGCATTTT.

Here the CDR3 DNA reads TGTGCCAGCGGGTATAATTCACCCCTCCACTTT. Its protein is CASGYNSPLHF. The genes are TRBV28 and TRBJ1-6; D not certain. Trimming cost V 8 bases and J 4 bases, with 3 bases left between them. The CDR3 has 11 amino acids. CDR1 is MDHEN, CDR2 SYDVKM, per germline.

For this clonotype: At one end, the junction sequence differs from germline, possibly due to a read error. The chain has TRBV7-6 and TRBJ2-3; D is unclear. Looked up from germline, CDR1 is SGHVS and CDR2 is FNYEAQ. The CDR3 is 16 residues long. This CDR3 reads CASSLAADRRTDTHYF. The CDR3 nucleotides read TGTGCCAGCAGCTTAGCGGCCGACCGACGCACAGATACGCATTATTTT.

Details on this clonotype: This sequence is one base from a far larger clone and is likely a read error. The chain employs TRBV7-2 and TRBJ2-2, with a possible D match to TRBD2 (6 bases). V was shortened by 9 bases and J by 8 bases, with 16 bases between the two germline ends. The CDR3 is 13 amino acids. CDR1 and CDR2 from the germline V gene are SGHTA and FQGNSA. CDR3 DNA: TGTGCCAGAAGTCTCGCGGGACCAGGGGAGCTGTTTTTT. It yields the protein CARSLAGPGELFF.

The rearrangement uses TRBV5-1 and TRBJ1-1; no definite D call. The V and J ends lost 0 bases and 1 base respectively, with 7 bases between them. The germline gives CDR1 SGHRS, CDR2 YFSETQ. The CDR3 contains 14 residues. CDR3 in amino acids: CASSLVIGNTEAFF. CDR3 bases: TGCGCCAGCAGCTTGGTAATAGGGAACACTGAAGCTTTCTTT.

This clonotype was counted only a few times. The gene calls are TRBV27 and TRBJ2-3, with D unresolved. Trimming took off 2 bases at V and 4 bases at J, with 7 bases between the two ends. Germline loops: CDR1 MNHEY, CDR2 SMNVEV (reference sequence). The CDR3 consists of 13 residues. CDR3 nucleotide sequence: TGTGCCAGCAGTTTAAATCCTCCAGATACGCAGTATTTT. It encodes CASSLNPPDTQYF.

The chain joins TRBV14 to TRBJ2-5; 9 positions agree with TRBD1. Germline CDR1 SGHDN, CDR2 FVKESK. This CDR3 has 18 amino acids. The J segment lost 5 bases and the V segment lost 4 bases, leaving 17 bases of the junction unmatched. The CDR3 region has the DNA TGTGCCAGCAGCCGAACCGGGACAGGGCCCGTTGGATTGGAGACCCAGTACTTC. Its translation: CASSRTGTGPVGLETQYF.